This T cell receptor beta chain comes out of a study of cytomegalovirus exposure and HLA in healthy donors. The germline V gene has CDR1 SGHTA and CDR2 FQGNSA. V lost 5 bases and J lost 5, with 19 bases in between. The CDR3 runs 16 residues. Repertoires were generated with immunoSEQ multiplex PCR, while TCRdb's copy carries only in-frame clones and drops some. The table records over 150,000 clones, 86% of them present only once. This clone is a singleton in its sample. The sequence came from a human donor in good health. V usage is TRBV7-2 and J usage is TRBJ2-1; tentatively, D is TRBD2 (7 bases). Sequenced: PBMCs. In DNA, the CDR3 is TGTGCCAGCAGCATCAATAGGGGGGGGACCAACAATGAGCAGTTCTTC. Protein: CASSINRGGTNNEQFF.